One and the same sample provided the 32 T cell receptor beta chains below, sequenced in a study of blood T cell repertoires in COVID-19. Method: immunoSEQ multiplex PCR; TCRdb's copy keeps in-frame clones and lacks some. The data show roughly 260,000 clones, roughly 87% seen once. Sequences were obtained from PBMCs or T cells enriched from blood (not recorded which). The receptors were gathered from a woman aged 25 to 45 with acute COVID-19.

The chain has TRBV15 and TRBJ2-1; possibly TRBD2 for D (6 bases). Trimming shortened V by 5 bases and J by 1 base, and 12 bases separated the two germline ends. Germline-derived CDR1 and CDR2 are LNHNV and YYDKDF (reference sequence). CDR3 size: 15 residues. The CDR3 region has the DNA TGTGCCACCAGCCCTTCACGGGGGTCCTACAATGAGCAGTTCTTC. This gives the protein CATSPSRGSYNEQFF. Using reference TRBV15 and TRBJ2-1 for the parts outside the CDR3, the full variable domain is DAMVIQNPRYQVTQFGKPVTLSCSQTLNHNVMYWYQQKSSQAPKLLFHYYDKDFNNEADTPDNFQSRRPNTSFCFLDIRSPGLGDTAMYLCATSPSRGSYNEQFFGPGTRLTVL.

This clone was counted once. The chain uses TRBV7-6 and TRBJ2-7; TRBD1 is a possible D gene (5 bases). CDR3 length equals 16 residues. V shed 4 bases and J shed 4 bases, with 20 bases lying between them. CDR1 is SGHVS and CDR2 is FNYEAQ in the germline V gene. The CDR3 DNA follows: TGTGCCAGCAGCTCCCGATCGGACATTGAGTCATACGAGCAGTACTTC. It specifies CASSSRSDIESYEQYF.

The gene calls are TRBV7-9 and TRBJ2-1, with 8 positions matching TRBD1. The CDR3 is 14 residues long. The V and J ends lost 5 bases and 14 bases, in that order; junction bases with no gene match: 14. Germline V gives CDR1 SEHNR, CDR2 FQNEAQ (reference sequence). The CDR3 DNA reads TGTGCCAGCAGCCCTCACTTTCAGGGGGCGCGGGAGTTCTTC. It yields the protein CASSPHFQGAREFF.

The V gene is TRBV6-5, the J gene TRBJ1-5, with TRBD1 identical over 8 bases. CDR1 and CDR2 (germline): MNHEY, SVGAGI. This CDR3 contains 16 residues. The ends lost 4 bases at V and 5 bases at J; junction bases unmatched: 10. CDR3 sequence reads: CASSSGQGLLDQPQHF. The CDR3 region has the DNA TGTGCCAGCAGTTCCGGACAGGGTTTATTGGATCAGCCCCAGCATTTT.

V and J are TRBV19 and TRBJ1-3, with D unresolved. From germline, CDR1 is LNHDA and CDR2 SQIVND (reference sequence). V was trimmed by 4 bases and J by 2 bases, leaving 9 bases between them. The CDR3 has 14 residues. The CDR3 DNA follows: TGTGCCAGTAGTAGCGGGGTGGCTGGAAACACCATATATTTT. Translated, it gives CASSSGVAGNTIYF.

This clone was detected once. The rearrangement joins TRBV28 to TRBJ2-1; 10 nucleotides align to TRBD1. The CDR3 consists of 15 residues. CDR1 is MDHEN, CDR2 SYDVKM, per germline. With 4 bases clipped from V and 7 bases from J, the junction kept 7 bases outside the gene matches. CDR3 protein: CASSSDRGRENEQFF. The CDR3 bases are TGTGCCAGCAGTTCAGACAGGGGGCGGGAGAATGAGCAGTTCTTC.

This chain joins TRBV6-5 and TRBJ2-1; 7 bases are a match to TRBD2. Germline-derived CDR1 and CDR2 are MNHEY and SVGAGI. This CDR3 contains 14 residues. The J segment lost 5 bases and the V segment lost 1 base, leaving 2 bases of the junction unmatched. DNA for the CDR3: TGTGCCAGCAGTTACTATCGGGGGGACAATGAGCAGTTCTTC. It translates to CASSYYRGDNEQFF.

This rearrangement joins TRBV5-1 to TRBJ2-3; the match to TRBD1 covers 8 bases. Trimming at V came to 0 bases and at J to 3 bases, leaving 3 bases not matched to a gene. CDR1 is SGHRS and CDR2 is YFSETQ in the germline V gene. This CDR3 is 15 amino acids long. Here the CDR3 DNA reads TGCGCCAGCAGCTTGGACAGGGGGGAGACAGATACGCAGTATTTT. It specifies CASSLDRGETDTQYF.

The chain joins TRBV7-9 to TRBJ2-1; 10 bases agree with TRBD2. Germline V gene sequence: CDR1 SEHNR, CDR2 FQNEAQ (reference sequence). The CDR3 has 15 amino acids. The V and J ends lost 5 bases and 5 bases, in that order; junction bases with no gene match: 6. The CDR3 DNA is TGTGCCAGCAGCACAAGCGGGGGGGCCCACAATGAGCAGTTCTTC. It encodes CASSTSGGAHNEQFF.

This sequence joins TRBV23-1 and TRBJ2-7; 9 bases align to TRBD2. TRBV23-1 is placed among ORFs of uncertain function. This CDR3 is built from 17 residues. With V trimmed by 3 bases and J by 2 bases, 11 bases remained unmatched. The DNA for the CDR3 is TGCGCCAGCAGTCATGAGCGGGGGGCATTCCATGCCTACGAGCAGTACTTC. Protein: CASSHERGAFHAYEQYF.

This clone occurred once. V usage is TRBV6-5 and J usage is TRBJ1-2, with 11 positions matching TRBD1. Germline V gene data show CDR1 as MNHEY and CDR2 as SVGAGI. The ends lost 8 bases at V and 7 bases at J; junction bases unmatched: 0. The CDR3 totals 11 residues. The CDR3 DNA follows: TGTGCCAGCGGACAGGGGGCTGGCTACACCTTC. This encodes CASGQGAGYTF.

Details on this clone: An end of the junction differs from the germline gene, which may be a read error. V usage is TRBV5-6 and J usage is TRBJ1-2; 7 bases match TRBD1. Germline CDR1 is SGHDT and CDR2 is YYEEEE. This CDR3 has 12 residues. Here the CDR3 DNA reads TGTGCCAGCAGTCTCCCACCGGGACAGACTTTCTTC. It yields the protein CASSLPPGQTFF. Combining the CDR3 with reference TRBV5-6 and TRBJ1-2 gives the whole variable domain DAGVTQSPTHLIKTRGQQVTLRCSPKSGHDTVSWYQQALGQGPQFIFQYYEEEERQRGNFPDRFSGHQFPNYSSELNVNALLLGDSALYLCASSLPPGQTFFGSGTRLTVV.

The chain carries TRBV11-2 and TRBJ2-5; TRBD1 agrees at 7 bases. Germline assignment: CDR1 SGHAT and CDR2 FQNNGV. This CDR3 spans 12 amino acids. The V and J ends lost 0 bases and 10 bases, in that order; junction bases with no gene match: 2. The DNA of the CDR3 is TGTGCCAGCAGCTTAGATGGACAGGACCAGTACTTC. Translated: CASSLDGQDQYF.

This clone has a single count. The chain has TRBV10-3 and TRBJ2-2; D ambiguous. Germline V gives CDR1 ENHRY, CDR2 SYGVKD. This CDR3 spans 13 amino acids. V was cut by 8 bases and J by 1 base, with 8 bases left in between. The CDR3 sequence: CAIVRQNTGELFF. In DNA form, the CDR3 reads TGTGCCATCGTCAGGCAGAACACCGGGGAGCTGTTTTTT.

The V and J genes are TRBV7-2 and TRBJ1-1; 7 bases line up with TRBD1. V was pared by 2 bases and J by 4 bases, with 4 bases of the junction left unmatched. The germline V gene has CDR1 SGHTA and CDR2 FQGNSA. CDR3 length: 14 amino acids. In nucleotides, the CDR3 is TGTGCCAGCAGCTTACTCGGGACAGCCACTGAAGCTTTCTTT. It is translated as CASSLLGTATEAFF.

This sequence joins TRBV30 and TRBJ1-2, with TRBD1 matching 7 bases. Unmatched junction bases numbered 1, after V lost 2 bases and J lost 7 bases. The CDR3 is made up of 11 amino acids. Germline V lookup: CDR1 GTSNPN, CDR2 SVGIG (reference sequence). The CDR3 sequence is CAWSHRGGYTF. The DNA for the CDR3 is TGTGCCTGGAGTCACAGGGGTGGCTACACCTTC. Looking up the rest from reference TRBV30 and TRBJ1-2 gives the full variable domain: SQTIHQWPATLVQPVGSPLSLECTVEGTSNPNLYWYRQAAGRGLQLLFYSVGIGQISSEVPQNLSASRPQDRQFILSSKKLLLSDSGFYLCAWSHRGGYTFGSGTRLTVV.

The rearrangement links TRBV5-1 to TRBJ1-1, with D hard to call. CDR3 length equals 15 residues. Germline V CDR1 and CDR2: SGHRS, YFSETQ. V was clipped by 0 bases and J by 0 bases, with 9 bases between them. The DNA for the CDR3 is TGCGCCAGCAGCTTGGAATACAGAATGAACACTGAAGCTTTCTTT. Translation gives CASSLEYRMNTEAFF.

J is TRBJ2-5 and V is TRBV19, with 12 bases that match TRBD2. The V segment lost 3 bases and the J segment 6 bases; nucleotides outside the gene matches: 8. Germline V CDR1 and CDR2: LNHDA, SQIVND (reference sequence). The CDR3 length is 16 residues. CDR3 protein: CASSISASGGAQTQYF. Written as DNA, the CDR3 is TGTGCCAGTAGTATCTCGGCTAGCGGGGGGGCACAGACCCAGTACTTC.

The chain has TRBV10-3 and TRBJ1-1; D perhaps matches TRBD1 (6 bases). The V gene's germline CDR1 is ENHRY and CDR2 SYGVKD. Trimming left V 3 bases short and J 5 bases short, with 13 bases between. This CDR3 has 14 amino acids. This CDR3 reads CAISDLGADTEAFF. The CDR3 bases are TGTGCCATCAGTGACCTGGGGGCGGATACTGAAGCTTTCTTT.

This clone was seen once. CDR3 nucleotide sequence: TGTGCCAGCAGCCCGGGGGGCTCCTACAATGAGCAGTTCTTC. Translated: CASSPGGSYNEQFF. This chain uses TRBV4-2 with TRBJ2-1; 7 bases fit TRBD2. Germline V gives CDR1 LGHNA, CDR2 YNFKEQ. The trim removed 4 bases at V and 0 bases at J, leaving 0 bases unmatched. There are 14 residues in the CDR3.

The rearrangement links TRBV9 to TRBJ1-1; tentative D call: TRBD1 (5 bases). V shed 0 bases and J shed 0 bases, with 15 bases lying between them. The germline V gene encodes CDR1 SGDLS and CDR2 YYNGEE. The CDR3 is 17 residues long. CDR3 amino acids: CASSVAGGGGLNTEAFF. CDR3 bases: TGTGCCAGCAGCGTAGCTGGGGGGGGAGGTTTGAACACTGAAGCTTTCTTT.

J is TRBJ1-2 and V is TRBV19; D call uncertain. V lost 3 bases to trimming and J lost 6 bases, with 5 bases between them. The CDR3 sequence is 11 residues long. Germline V CDR1 and CDR2: LNHDA, SQIVND (reference sequence). The CDR3 is CASSITDGYTF. CDR3 nucleotide sequence: TGTGCCAGTAGTATCACGGATGGCTACACCTTC.

The chain recombines TRBV4-1 with TRBJ1-1; D unresolved. The CDR3 has 17 amino acids. From germline, CDR1 is MGHRA and CDR2 YSYEKL. V was shortened by 2 bases and J by 7 bases, with 23 bases between the two germline ends. The CDR3 here is CASSQNAGLRLSYEAFF. The CDR3 DNA follows: TGCGCCAGCAGCCAAAACGCGGGGTTAAGGCTATCTTATGAAGCTTTCTTT.

This rearrangement joins TRBV6-5 to TRBJ2-1, with a possible D match to TRBD2 (6 bases). The CDR3 length is 15 residues. Germline assignment: CDR1 MNHEY and CDR2 SVGAGI. V shed 1 base and J shed 5 bases, with 12 bases lying between them. The CDR3 loop reads CASSYYSGTHNEQFF. In DNA form, the CDR3 reads TGTGCCAGCAGTTACTACTCCGGGACTCACAATGAGCAGTTCTTC.

The genes are TRBV30 and TRBJ2-7, with a tentative D call TRBD2 (6 bases). V gave up 2 bases and J gave up 2 bases, with 16 bases separating them. Germline V gene lookup returns CDR1 GTSNPN and CDR2 SVGIG (reference sequence). The CDR3 has 15 residues. The CDR3 coding sequence is TGTGCCTGGAGTCTGGACTCTCGGGGGACCTACGAGCAGTACTTC. Its translation is CAWSLDSRGTYEQYF.

The chain combines TRBV7-9 with TRBJ2-1; the D gene is possibly TRBD2 (6 bases). This CDR3 is 16 amino acids long. Germline values: CDR1 SEHNR, CDR2 FQNEAQ (reference sequence). The V end was cut by 1 base, the J end by 7 bases, with 17 bases between. The CDR3: CASSLGLRGGGNEQFF. CDR3 DNA sequence: TGTGCCAGCAGCTTAGGTCTGAGGGGAGGAGGAAATGAGCAGTTCTTC.

The J gene is TRBJ1-2, the V gene TRBV11-2; TRBD1 might be the D (6 bases). The CDR3 spans 15 residues. Germline V gene sequence: CDR1 SGHAT, CDR2 FQNNGV. Trimming removed 1 base from V and 8 bases from J, with 17 bases in between. CDR3 DNA: TGTGCCAGCAGCTTAGGCAGGGGTCCCCCTGCGGGCTACACCTTC. Translating gives CASSLGRGPPAGYTF.

The genes are TRBV7-9 and TRBJ1-2; the D gene is possibly TRBD1 (5 bases). The V gene lost 5 bases and the J gene lost 3 bases, with 13 bases spanning the gap. The CDR3 consists of 14 residues. Germline CDR1 is SEHNR and CDR2 is FQNEAQ (reference sequence). In DNA form, the CDR3 reads TGTGCCAGCAGCGTTTCAGGGAATCACTATGGCTACACCTTC. Amino acid sequence: CASSVSGNHYGYTF.

The rearrangement joins TRBV7-9 to TRBJ2-1; 9 nucleotides align to TRBD1. The germline V gene encodes CDR1 SEHNR and CDR2 FQNEAQ (reference sequence). V lost 5 bases, J lost 0 bases, and 8 bases stayed unmatched. This CDR3 has 17 amino acids. CDR3 sequence: CASSIWDRASSYNEQFF. In DNA form, the CDR3 reads TGTGCCAGCAGCATCTGGGACAGGGCGAGCTCCTACAATGAGCAGTTCTTC.

J is TRBJ1-3 and V is TRBV11-2, with D perhaps matching TRBD1 (5 bases). V lost 0 bases, J lost 2 bases, and 5 bases lay in between. The germline V gene has CDR1 SGHAT and CDR2 FQNNGV. The length of the CDR3 is 14 residues. As DNA, the CDR3 is TGTGCCAGCAGCTTAGACAGGGCTGGAAACACCATATATTTT. Encoded protein: CASSLDRAGNTIYF.

The table lists this clone with a count of one. One end of the junction varies from germline; a read error may be responsible. V usage is TRBV6-2 or TRBV6-3 and J usage is TRBJ2-7; 9 nucleotides line up with TRBD1. This CDR3 is 16 amino acids long. Germline values: CDR1 MNHEY, CDR2 SVGEGT. Here the CDR3 reads CASTYEEPGQGYEQYF. In DNA, the CDR3 is TGTGCCAGCACTTACGAGGAGCCGGGACAGGGATACGAGCAGTACTTC.

The chain has TRBV4-1 and TRBJ2-5, with TRBD2 matching over 12 bases. CDR3 length equals 18 residues. Germline assignment: CDR1 MGHRA and CDR2 YSYEKL. Trimming took 0 bases from V and 7 from J; bases not matched to a gene: 12. The CDR3 bases are TGCGCCAGCAGCCAAGAGGGGAGCCGACTAGCGGGGGTCGGGACCCAGTACTTC. Amino acid sequence: CASSQEGSRLAGVGTQYF.